This T cell receptor (beta chain) was sequenced during a study of blood T cell repertoires in COVID-19. Overall study: The United States, Italy and Spain provided the acute and convalescent COVID-19 samples.

Profiled with immunoSEQ multiplex PCR; TCRdb holds only in-frame clones, not every one. Among around 150,000 clones listed, about 80% were seen once. CDR3 size: 12 residues. Trimming shortened V by 4 bases and J by 5 bases, and 6 bases separated the two germline ends. This TCR was sampled from a man aged 65-85 years with acute or convalescent COVID-19. The rearrangement links TRBV12-3 or TRBV12-4 to TRBJ2-1; D is unresolved. The sequencing sample was made of peripheral blood. Written as DNA, the CDR3 is TGTGCCAGCAGTTCACCAGACAATGAGCAGTTCTTC. Its protein is CASSSPDNEQFF.